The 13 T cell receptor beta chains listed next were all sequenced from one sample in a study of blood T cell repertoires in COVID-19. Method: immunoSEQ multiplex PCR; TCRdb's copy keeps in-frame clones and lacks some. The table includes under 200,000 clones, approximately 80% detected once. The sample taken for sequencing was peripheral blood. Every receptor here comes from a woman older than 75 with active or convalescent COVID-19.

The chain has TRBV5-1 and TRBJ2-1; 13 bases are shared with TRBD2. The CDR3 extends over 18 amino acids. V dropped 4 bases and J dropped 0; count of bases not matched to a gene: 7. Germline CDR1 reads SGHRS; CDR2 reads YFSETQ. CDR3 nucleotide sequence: TGCGCCAGCAGCACCGGGACTAGCGGGGATAGCTCCTACAATGAGCAGTTCTTC. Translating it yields CASSTGTSGDSSYNEQFF.

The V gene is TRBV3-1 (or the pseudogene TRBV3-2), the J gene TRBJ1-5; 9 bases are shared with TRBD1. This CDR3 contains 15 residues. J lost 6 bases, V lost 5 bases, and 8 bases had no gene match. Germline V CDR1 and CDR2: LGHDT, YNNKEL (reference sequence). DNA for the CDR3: TGTGCCAGCAGCTCACAGGGGGCTGGGGGTCAGCCCCAGCATTTT. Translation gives CASSSQGAGGQPQHF.

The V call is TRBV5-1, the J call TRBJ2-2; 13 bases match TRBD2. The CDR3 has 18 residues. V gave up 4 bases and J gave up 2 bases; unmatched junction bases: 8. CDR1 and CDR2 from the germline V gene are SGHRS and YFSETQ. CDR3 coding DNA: TGCGCCAGCAGCCTTGGACTAGCGGGGGTCCAAAACACCGGGGAGCTGTTTTTT. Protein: CASSLGLAGVQNTGELFF.

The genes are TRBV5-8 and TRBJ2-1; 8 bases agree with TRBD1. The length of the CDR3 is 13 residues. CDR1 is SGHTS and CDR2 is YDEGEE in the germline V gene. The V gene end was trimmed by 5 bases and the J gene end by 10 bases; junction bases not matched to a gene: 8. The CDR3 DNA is TGTGCCAGCAGACGGACAGGGTTCGGGGAGCAGTTCTTC. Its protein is CASRRTGFGEQFF.

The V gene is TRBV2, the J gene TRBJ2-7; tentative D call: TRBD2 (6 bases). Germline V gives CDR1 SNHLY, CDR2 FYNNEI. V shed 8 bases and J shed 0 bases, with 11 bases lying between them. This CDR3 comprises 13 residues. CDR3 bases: TGTGCCAGCGGGACTGCATTCTCCTACGAGCAGTACTTC. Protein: CASGTAFSYEQYF. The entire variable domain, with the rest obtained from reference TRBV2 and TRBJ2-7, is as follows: EPEVTQTPSHQVTQMGQEVILRCVPISNHLYFYWYRQILGQKVEFLVSFYNNEISEKSEIFDDQFSVERPDGSNFTLKIRSTKLEDSAMYFCASGTAFSYEQYFGPGTRLTVT.

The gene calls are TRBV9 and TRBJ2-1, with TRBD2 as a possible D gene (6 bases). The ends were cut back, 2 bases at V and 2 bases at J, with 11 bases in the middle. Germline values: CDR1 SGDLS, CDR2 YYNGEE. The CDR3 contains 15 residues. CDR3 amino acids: CASSVSGLTYNEQFF. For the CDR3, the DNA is TGTGCCAGCAGCGTTTCGGGACTTACCTACAATGAGCAGTTCTTC. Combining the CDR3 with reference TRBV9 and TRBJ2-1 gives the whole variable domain DSGVTQTPKHLITATGQRVTLRCSPRSGDLSVYWYQQSLDQGLQFLIQYYNGEERAKGNILERFSAQQFPDLHSELNLSSLELGDSALYFCASSVSGLTYNEQFFGPGTRLTVL.

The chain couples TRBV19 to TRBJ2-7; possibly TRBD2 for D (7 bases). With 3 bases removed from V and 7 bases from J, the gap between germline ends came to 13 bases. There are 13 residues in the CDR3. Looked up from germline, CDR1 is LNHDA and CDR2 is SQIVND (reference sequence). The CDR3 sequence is CASSMGGRREQYF. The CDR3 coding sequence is TGTGCCAGTAGTATGGGGGGGCGACGGGAGCAGTACTTC.

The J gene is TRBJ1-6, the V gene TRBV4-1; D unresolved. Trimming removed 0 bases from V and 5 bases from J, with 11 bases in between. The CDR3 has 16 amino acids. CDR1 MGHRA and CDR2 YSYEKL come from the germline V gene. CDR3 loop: CASSQEQEVNNSPLHF. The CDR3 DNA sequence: TGCGCCAGCAGCCAAGAGCAGGAGGTGAATAATTCACCCCTCCACTTT.

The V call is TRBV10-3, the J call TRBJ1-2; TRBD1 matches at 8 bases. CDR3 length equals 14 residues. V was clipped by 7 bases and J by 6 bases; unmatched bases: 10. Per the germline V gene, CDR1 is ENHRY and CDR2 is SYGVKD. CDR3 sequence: CAITTGENFNGYTF. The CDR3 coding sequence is TGTGCCATCACGACAGGGGAGAATTTTAATGGCTACACCTTC.

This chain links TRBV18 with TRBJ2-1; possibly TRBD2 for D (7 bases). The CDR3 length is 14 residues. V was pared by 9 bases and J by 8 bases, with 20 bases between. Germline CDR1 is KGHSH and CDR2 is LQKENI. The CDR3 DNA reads TGTGCCAGTTCCCGAGGGGGGGGCCCGGATGAGCAGTTCTTC. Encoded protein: CASSRGGGPDEQFF.

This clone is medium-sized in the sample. The CDR3 DNA follows: TGTGCCAGCAGTGAACCCTGGACAGGGCCCGGGGCCAACGTCCTGACTTTC. It encodes CASSEPWTGPGANVLTF. V gene TRBV2 combines with J gene TRBJ2-6; 8 positions agree with TRBD1. With 2 bases clipped from V and 4 bases from J, the junction kept 7 bases outside the gene matches. The CDR3 loop spans 17 amino acids. Germline V gives CDR1 SNHLY, CDR2 FYNNEI. The whole variable domain, remainder taken from reference TRBV2 and TRBJ2-6, is EPEVTQTPSHQVTQMGQEVILRCVPISNHLYFYWYRQILGQKVEFLVSFYNNEISEKSEIFDDQFSVERPDGSNFTLKIRSTKLEDSAMYFCASSEPWTGPGANVLTFGAGSRLTVL.

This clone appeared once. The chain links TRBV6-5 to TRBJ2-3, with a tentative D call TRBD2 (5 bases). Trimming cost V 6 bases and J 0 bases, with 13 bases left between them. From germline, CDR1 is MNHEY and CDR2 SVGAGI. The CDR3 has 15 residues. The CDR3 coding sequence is TGTGCCAGCAGGACTATCCGGGGAAGCACAGATACGCAGTATTTT. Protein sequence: CASRTIRGSTDTQYF.

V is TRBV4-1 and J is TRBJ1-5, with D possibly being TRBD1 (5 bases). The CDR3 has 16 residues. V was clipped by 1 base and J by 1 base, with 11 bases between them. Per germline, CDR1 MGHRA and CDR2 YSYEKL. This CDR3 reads CASSQVLGGSNQPQHF. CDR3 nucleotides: TGCGCCAGCAGCCAAGTTCTTGGGGGGAGCAATCAGCCCCAGCATTTT.